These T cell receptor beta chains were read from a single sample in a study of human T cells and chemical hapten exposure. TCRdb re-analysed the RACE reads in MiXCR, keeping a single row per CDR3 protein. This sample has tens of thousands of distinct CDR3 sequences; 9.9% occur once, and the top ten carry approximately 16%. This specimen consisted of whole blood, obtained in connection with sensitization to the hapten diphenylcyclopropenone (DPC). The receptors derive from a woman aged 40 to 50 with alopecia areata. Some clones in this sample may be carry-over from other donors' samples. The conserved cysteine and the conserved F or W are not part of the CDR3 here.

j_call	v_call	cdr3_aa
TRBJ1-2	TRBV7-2	ASILSKGDYGYT
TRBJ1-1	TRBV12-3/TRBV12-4	ASNPMGDETEAF
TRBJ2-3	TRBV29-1	SVERQGVTDTQY
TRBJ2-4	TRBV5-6	ASSLAGQANIQY
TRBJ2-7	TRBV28	ASSPTGATYEQY
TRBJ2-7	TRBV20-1	SAYSGEGFYEQY
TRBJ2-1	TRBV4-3	ASSPLGDRGMSGNEQF
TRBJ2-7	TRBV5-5	ASSLPGGHEQY
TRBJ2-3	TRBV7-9	ASSLAQSTDTQY
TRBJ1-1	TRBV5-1	ASSPLGGRGEAF
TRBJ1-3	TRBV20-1	SAGPRATGNTIY
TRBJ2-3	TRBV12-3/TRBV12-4	ASSSRTSVPDTQY
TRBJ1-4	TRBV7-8	ASSRSGTGNEKLF
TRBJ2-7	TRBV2	ASKVDLTAAEQY
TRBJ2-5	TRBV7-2	ASSTQEVQETQY
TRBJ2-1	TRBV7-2	ASSRWDEQF
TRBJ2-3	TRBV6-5	ASMVGAGDSPDTQY
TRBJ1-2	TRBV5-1	ASSLQGDYGYT
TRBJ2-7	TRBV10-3	AITNRNEQY
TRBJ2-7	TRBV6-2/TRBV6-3	ASSTGLLGEQY
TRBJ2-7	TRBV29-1	SVEDPGTVHEQY
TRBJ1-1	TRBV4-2	ASSQARDRPEAF
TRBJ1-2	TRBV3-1	ASSDGTQGLDGYT
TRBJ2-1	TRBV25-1	ASSVSGTYNEQF
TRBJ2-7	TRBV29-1	SAFSGGSYEQY
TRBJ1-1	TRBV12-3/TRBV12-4	ASSPRTGPNTEAF
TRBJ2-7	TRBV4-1	ASSQASTLHEQY
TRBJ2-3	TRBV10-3	AISGDRGDADTQY